This T cell receptor beta chain emerged from a study of OX40 agonist ivuxolimab in advanced cancers. Overall study context: Subjects had a mean age of roughly 60 years, with a range of 23 to 79; around 80% were male. General study findings and limits: At 0.1 to 3.0 mg/kg and by week 6, clonal expansion occurred in CD4+ and CD8+ blood T cells. A proportion of nonresponders additionally exhibited low normalized T-cell clonal expansion.

This clone has only a few counts. Its specificity is unknown. Generated by immunoSEQ multiplex PCR, the TCRdb table keeps only in-frame clones and is missing some. In the table there are about 98,000 clones, approximately 91% of which are singletons. The CDR3 has 15 amino acids. The V gene lost 0 bases and the J gene lost 7 bases, with 18 bases spanning the gap. Per germline, CDR1 GTSNPN and CDR2 SVGIG (reference sequence). The sequencing used CD4+ or CD8+ T cells sorted from blood, collected in a trial of the OX40 agonist ivuxolimab. V gene TRBV30 combines with J gene TRBJ1-2; tentatively, D is TRBD1 (5 bases). This sequence originates from an adult with an advanced solid tumor such as melanoma, head and neck, liver or kidney cancer. Written as DNA, the CDR3 is TGTGCCTGGAGTGTAGGGGACGGCAGGGTATTTGGCTACACCTTC. Protein product: CAWSVGDGRVFGYTF.